These 20 T cell receptor beta chains were all obtained from the same sample, sequenced in a study of cytomegalovirus exposure and HLA in healthy donors. A multiplex PCR was run with 60 Vbeta primers and 13 Jbeta primers. The method was immunoSEQ multiplex PCR; TCRdb's version includes in-frame clones alone and lacks a portion of them. The sample yields a few hundred thousand clones, around 80% seen once. Sequencing was done on a sample of PBMCs. The receptors originated from a man aged 35 to 55 in good health and CMV-seronegative.

The chain combines TRBV5-1 with TRBJ2-1; TRBD1 matches 7 bases. Trimming at V came to 4 bases and at J to 4 bases, leaving 5 bases not matched to a gene. This CDR3 spans 14 amino acids. The germline V gene encodes CDR1 SGHRS and CDR2 YFSETQ. The CDR3, as DNA: TGCGCCAGCAGCCCTGGACAGGAATACAATGAGCAGTTCTTC. Amino acids: CASSPGQEYNEQFF.

The rearrangement links TRBV7-9 to TRBJ1-6; perhaps TRBD1 as D (6 bases). V was trimmed by 3 bases and J by 7 bases, leaving 10 bases between them. Germline-derived CDR1 and CDR2 are SEHNR and FQNEAQ (reference sequence). CDR3 length equals 14 residues. The CDR3 DNA reads TGTGCCAGCAGCTTGACAGGCTTAAATTCACCCCTCCACTTT. It codes for CASSLTGLNSPLHF.

This rearrangement joins TRBV4-1 to TRBJ2-1; no clear D. Germline CDR1 MGHRA, CDR2 YSYEKL. Trimming left V 1 base short and J 7 bases short, with 14 bases between. This CDR3 spans 15 amino acids. Here the CDR3 reads CASSQGDGRRNEQFF. CDR3 DNA: TGCGCCAGCAGCCAAGGTGATGGTCGGCGGAATGAGCAGTTCTTC.

The rearrangement joins TRBV7-9 to TRBJ2-1, with a possible D match to TRBD2 (5 bases). V lost 5 bases, J lost 8 bases, and 16 bases lay in between. CDR3 size: 14 residues. The germline V gene has CDR1 SEHNR and CDR2 FQNEAQ (reference sequence). The CDR3 reads CASSPPRAAHEQFF. For the CDR3, the DNA is TGTGCCAGCAGCCCCCCGAGGGCGGCCCATGAGCAGTTCTTC.

The chain employs TRBV5-1 and TRBJ1-1; D is unclear. This CDR3 is 11 amino acids long. The V gene's germline CDR1 is SGHRS and CDR2 YFSETQ. V shed 0 bases and J shed 6 bases, with 3 bases lying between them. CDR3 protein: CASSLGAEAFF. CDR3 nucleotide sequence: TGCGCCAGCAGCTTGGGAGCTGAAGCTTTCTTT. The variable domain in full, completed from reference TRBV5-1 and TRBJ1-1, reads KAGVTQTPRYLIKTRGQQVTLSCSPISGHRSVSWYQQTPGQGLQFLFEYFSETQRNKGNFPGRFSGRQFSNSRSEMNVSTLELGDSALYLCASSLGAEAFFGQGTRLTVV.

CDR3 nucleotides: TGCGCCAGCAGCTTTGGGGCACTAGCGGGAGGACGGGAGCAGTTCTTC. Protein product: CASSFGALAGGREQFF. The chain is built from TRBV4-1 and TRBJ2-1, with 12 bases fitting TRBD2. This CDR3 is 16 amino acids long. The ends lost 5 bases at V and 10 bases at J; junction bases unmatched: 12. CDR1 MGHRA and CDR2 YSYEKL come from the germline V gene.

The chain joins TRBV14 to TRBJ1-2; D remains unclear. V was cut by 4 bases and J by 8 bases, with 20 bases left in between. Germline V gives CDR1 SGHDN, CDR2 FVKESK. This CDR3 has 15 amino acids. The CDR3 protein is CASSPVISGLKGYTF. The CDR3, as DNA: TGTGCCAGCAGCCCGGTAATAAGTGGTCTAAAGGGCTACACCTTC.

The V gene is TRBV4-3, the J gene TRBJ1-1, with D uncertain. Trimming pared 2 bases from V and 0 bases from J, leaving 7 bases between. Germline lookup yields CDR1 LGHNA and CDR2 YSLEER. CDR3 length equals 14 residues. This chain's CDR3 is CASSQTVMNTEAFF. The DNA for the CDR3 is TGCGCCAGCAGCCAAACAGTCATGAACACTGAAGCTTTCTTT.

The chain employs TRBV5-4 and TRBJ1-4; D gene unclear. V gave up 0 bases and J gave up 4 bases, with 10 bases separating them. The CDR3 covers 15 residues. Germline V gene lookup returns CDR1 SGHNT and CDR2 YYREEE (reference sequence). In nucleotides, the CDR3 is TGTGCCAGCAGCTTGGAGTACAGCCGTAATGAAAAACTGTTTTTT. Translated, it gives CASSLEYSRNEKLFF.

There are a few counts of this clone. The J gene is TRBJ1-1, the V gene TRBV12-5, with D possibly TRBD1 on 5 matching bases. Per the germline V gene, CDR1 is LGHNT and CDR2 is FRNRAP. V was trimmed by 4 bases and J by 0 bases, leaving 9 bases between them. There are 14 residues in the CDR3. The CDR3 sequence: CASGWGRVNTEAFF. The CDR3 DNA sequence: TGTGCTAGTGGTTGGGGGAGGGTGAACACTGAAGCTTTCTTT.

The gene calls are TRBV28 and TRBJ2-5; no definite D call. This CDR3 has 15 amino acids. With 6 bases removed from V and 1 base from J, the gap between germline ends came to 15 bases. CDR1 and CDR2 from the germline V gene are MDHEN and SYDVKM. As DNA, the CDR3 is TGTGCCAGCAGCCCTACGGTGCGGTTCCAAGAGACCCAGTACTTC. It encodes CASSPTVRFQETQYF.

The chain employs TRBV29-1 and TRBJ2-7; the match to TRBD2 covers 15 bases. Germline CDR1 is SQVTM and CDR2 is ANQGSEA. This CDR3 spans 15 amino acids. V lost 6 bases to trimming and J lost 3 bases; unmatched junction nucleotides: 6. CDR3 sequence (DNA): TGCAGCGTGCCGGGACTAGCGGGAGGTCTCTACGAGCAGTACTTC. This gives the protein CSVPGLAGGLYEQYF.

This chain joins TRBV6-6 and TRBJ2-1; tentatively, D is TRBD1 (6 bases). The CDR3 covers 12 residues. Trimming removed 5 bases at V and 15 bases at J, with 17 bases between. Germline V gene data show CDR1 as MNHNY and CDR2 as SVGAGI (reference sequence). The CDR3 loop is CASSPLVGHLFF. The CDR3 DNA reads TGTGCCAGCAGTCCACTCGTGGGACACCTGTTCTTC.

J is TRBJ2-5 and V is TRBV10-3; weak D call: TRBD2 (6 bases). This CDR3 is built from 19 residues. V gave up 2 bases and J gave up 4 bases, with 26 bases separating them. Germline V gene sequence: CDR1 ENHRY, CDR2 SYGVKD. The CDR3 loop reads CAISEPGRRGEGSGETQYF. The CDR3 coding sequence is TGTGCCATCAGTGAGCCAGGAAGGAGAGGAGAGGGTAGCGGAGAGACCCAGTACTTC.

The J gene is TRBJ2-7, the V gene TRBV19, with D possibly being TRBD1 (6 bases). The CDR3 contains 15 residues. V lost 5 bases, J lost 0 bases, and 14 bases lay in between. Germline V lookup: CDR1 LNHDA, CDR2 SQIVND (reference sequence). CDR3 protein: CASSASGHISYEQYF. CDR3 in DNA: TGTGCCAGTAGTGCCTCGGGACACATCTCCTACGAGCAGTACTTC.

This clone was counted only a few times. The rearrangement uses TRBV2 and TRBJ1-6; TRBD1 is a possible D gene (6 bases). The CDR3 runs 17 residues. V lost 3 bases and J lost 0, with 12 bases in between. Germline V CDR1 and CDR2: SNHLY, FYNNEI. The CDR3 loop is CASSEIIGGSYNSPLHF. For the CDR3, the DNA is TGTGCCAGCAGTGAGATTATAGGGGGCTCCTATAATTCACCCCTCCACTTT. Supplemented by reference TRBV2 and TRBJ1-6, the full variable domain reads EPEVTQTPSHQVTQMGQEVILRCVPISNHLYFYWYRQILGQKVEFLVSFYNNEISEKSEIFDDQFSVERPDGSNFTLKIRSTKLEDSAMYFCASSEIIGGSYNSPLHFGNGTRLTVT.

J is TRBJ1-1 and V is TRBV7-9; D is unresolved. Trimming removed 5 bases from V and 0 bases from J, with 19 bases in between. Per the germline V gene, CDR1 is SEHNR and CDR2 is FQNEAQ (reference sequence). CDR3 length: 17 residues. The CDR3 region has the DNA TGTGCCAGCAGCGCACCGCGAGGGTCGGCGATGAACACTGAAGCTTTCTTT. Residues: CASSAPRGSAMNTEAFF.

V and J are TRBV4-3 and TRBJ1-4, with D perhaps matching TRBD1 (5 bases). V was pared by 3 bases and J by 6 bases, with 11 bases between. The CDR3 length is 14 residues. Germline-derived CDR1 and CDR2 are LGHNA and YSLEER. This CDR3 is CASSQAGHYEKLFF. CDR3 sequence (DNA): TGCGCCAGCAGCCAGGCCGGACACTATGAAAAACTGTTTTTT.

The chain uses TRBV27 and TRBJ1-1; a weak D match, TRBD1 (6 bases). V was cut by 6 bases and J by 6 bases, with 11 bases left in between. Germline CDR1 reads MNHEY; CDR2 reads SMNVEV (reference sequence). This CDR3 is 12 amino acids long. CDR3 region: CASSKTGAEAFF. Written as DNA, the CDR3 is TGTGCCAGCAGCAAGACAGGTGCTGAAGCTTTCTTT.

The table lists this clone with a few counts. This chain links TRBV25-1 with TRBJ2-5; D is unclear. Germline CDR1 is MGHDK and CDR2 is SYGVNS. The CDR3 extends over 15 amino acids. Between the trimmed V and J ends, which lost 3 bases and 9 bases, there was a span of 20 bases. CDR3 sequence: CASSDRNSRVTAQYF. In DNA, the CDR3 is TGTGCCAGCAGTGACAGAAACAGCCGAGTGACGGCCCAGTACTTC.